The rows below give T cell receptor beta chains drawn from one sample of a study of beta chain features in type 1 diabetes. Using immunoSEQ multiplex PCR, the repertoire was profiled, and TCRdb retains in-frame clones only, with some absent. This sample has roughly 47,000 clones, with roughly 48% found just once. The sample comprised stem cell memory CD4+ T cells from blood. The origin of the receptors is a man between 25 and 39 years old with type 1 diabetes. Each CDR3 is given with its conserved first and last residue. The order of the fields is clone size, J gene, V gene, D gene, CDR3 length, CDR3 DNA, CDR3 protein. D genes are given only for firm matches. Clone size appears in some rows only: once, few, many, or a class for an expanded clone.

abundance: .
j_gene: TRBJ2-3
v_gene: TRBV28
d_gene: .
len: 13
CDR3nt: TGTGCCAGCAGCTTCCCTCCTACAGATACGCAGTATTTT
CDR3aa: CASSFPPTDTQYF

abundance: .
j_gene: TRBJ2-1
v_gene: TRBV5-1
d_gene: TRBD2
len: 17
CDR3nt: TGCGCCAGCAGCTTGGAGGGACTAGCGGGTTTCTACAATGAGCAGTTCTTC
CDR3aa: CASSLEGLAGFYNEQFF

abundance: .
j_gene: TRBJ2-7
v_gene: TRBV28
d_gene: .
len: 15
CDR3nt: TGTGCCAGCAGTTCCGCGGTCGGCGGAGCCCACGAGCAGTACTTC
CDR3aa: CASSSAVGGAHEQYF

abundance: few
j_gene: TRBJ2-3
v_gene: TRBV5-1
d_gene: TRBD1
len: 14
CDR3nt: TGCGCCAGCAGCGAGGGGGCCTCCACAGATACGCAGTATTTT
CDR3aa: CASSEGASTDTQYF

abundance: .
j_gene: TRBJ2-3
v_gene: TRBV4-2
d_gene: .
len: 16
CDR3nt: TGTGCCAGCAGCCAAGAGACGGCGGGAATGAGTGATACGCAGTATTTT
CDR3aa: CASSQETAGMSDTQYF

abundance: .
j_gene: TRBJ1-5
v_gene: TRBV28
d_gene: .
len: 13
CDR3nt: TGTGCCAGCCAAGGGGGTTTTGGGCAGCCCCAGCATTTT
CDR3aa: CASQGGFGQPQHF

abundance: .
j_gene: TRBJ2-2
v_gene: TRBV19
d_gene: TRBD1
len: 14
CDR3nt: TGTGCCAGTCGTAGGACAGGGAACACCGGGGAGCTGTTTTTT
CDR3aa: CASRRTGNTGELFF

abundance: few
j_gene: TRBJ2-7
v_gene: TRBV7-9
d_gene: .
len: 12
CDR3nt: TGTGCCAGCAGCGTCAGTGGTTACGAGCAGTACTTC
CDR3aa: CASSVSGYEQYF

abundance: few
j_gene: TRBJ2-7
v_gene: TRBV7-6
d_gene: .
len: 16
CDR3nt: TGTGCCAGCAGCTTAAATTTTGCTAGCCACTCCTACGAGCAGTACTTC
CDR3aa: CASSLNFASHSYEQYF

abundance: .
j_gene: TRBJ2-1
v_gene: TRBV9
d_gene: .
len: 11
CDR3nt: TGTGCCAGCAGCGTAGCCTATGAGCAGTTCTTC
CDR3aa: CASSVAYEQFF

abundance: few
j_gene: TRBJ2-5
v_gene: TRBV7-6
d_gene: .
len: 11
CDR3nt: TGTGCCAGCAGCCCGGGAGAGACCCAGTACTTC
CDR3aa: CASSPGETQYF

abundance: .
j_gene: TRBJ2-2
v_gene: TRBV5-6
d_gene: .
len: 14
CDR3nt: TGTGCCAGCAGCCTAAAAGACAGAACCGGGGAGCTGTTTTTT
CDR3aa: CASSLKDRTGELFF

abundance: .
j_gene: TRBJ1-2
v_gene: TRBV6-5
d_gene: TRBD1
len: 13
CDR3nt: TGTGCCAGCAGTTCCCGACAGGGCTATGGCTACACCTTC
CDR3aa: CASSSRQGYGYTF

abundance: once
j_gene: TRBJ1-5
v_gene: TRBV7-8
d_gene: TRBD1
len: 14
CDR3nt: TGTGCCAGCAGCTCACAGGGGGGCAATCAGCCCCAGCATTTT
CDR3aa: CASSSQGGNQPQHF

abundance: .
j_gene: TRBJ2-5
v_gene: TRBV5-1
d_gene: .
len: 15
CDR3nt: TGCGCCAGCAGCTTGGGACCGGGAGATAAAGAGACCCAGTACTTC
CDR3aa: CASSLGPGDKETQYF

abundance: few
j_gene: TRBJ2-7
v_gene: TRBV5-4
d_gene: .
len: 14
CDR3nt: TGTGCCAGCAGCTTCTGGACTACCTCCTACGAGCAGTACTTC
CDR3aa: CASSFWTTSYEQYF

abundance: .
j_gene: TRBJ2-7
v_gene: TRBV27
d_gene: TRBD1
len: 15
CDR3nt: TGTGCCAGCAGTACCTATCCCGGGACAGGTCTGGAGCAGTACTTC
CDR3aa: CASSTYPGTGLEQYF

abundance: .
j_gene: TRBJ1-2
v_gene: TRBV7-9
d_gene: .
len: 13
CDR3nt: TGTGCCAGCAGCGACCAGGGTGTGGAGGGCTACACCTTC
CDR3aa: CASSDQGVEGYTF

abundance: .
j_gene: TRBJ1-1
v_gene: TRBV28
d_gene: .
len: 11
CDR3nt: TGTGCCAGCACCCTTGAGGGGGTGGCTTTCTTT
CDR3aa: CASTLEGVAFF

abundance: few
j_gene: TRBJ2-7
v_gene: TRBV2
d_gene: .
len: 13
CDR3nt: TGTGCCAGCAGTGAAGGGGGGCGATACGAGCAGTACTTC
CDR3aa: CASSEGGRYEQYF

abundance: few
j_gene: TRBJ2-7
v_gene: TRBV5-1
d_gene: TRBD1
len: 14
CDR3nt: TGCGCCAGCAGCACGGGACAGGGGTACTACGAGCAGTACTTC
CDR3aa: CASSTGQGYYEQYF

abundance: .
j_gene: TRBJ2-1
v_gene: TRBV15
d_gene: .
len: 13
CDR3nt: TGTGCCACCAGCAGAGATGGAGGGTCTGAGCAGTTCTTC
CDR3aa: CATSRDGGSEQFF

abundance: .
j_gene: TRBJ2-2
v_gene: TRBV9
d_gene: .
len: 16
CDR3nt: TGTGCCAGCAGCGTAGAAGGCCAGGGTGGGACCGGGGAGCTGTTTTTT
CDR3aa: CASSVEGQGGTGELFF

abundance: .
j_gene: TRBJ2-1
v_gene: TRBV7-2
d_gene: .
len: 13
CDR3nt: TGTGCCAGCAGCTTAGCAGGGAGGAATGAGCAGTTCTTC
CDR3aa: CASSLAGRNEQFF

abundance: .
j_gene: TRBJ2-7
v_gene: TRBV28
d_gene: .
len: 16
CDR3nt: TGTGCCAGCAGTTTTCGGATGGCAGGGGACTCCTACGAGCAGTACTTC
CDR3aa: CASSFRMAGDSYEQYF

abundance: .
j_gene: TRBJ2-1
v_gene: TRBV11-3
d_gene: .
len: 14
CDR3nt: TGTGCCAGCAGCCCTAGCGACCAGTACAATGAGCAGTTCTTC
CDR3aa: CASSPSDQYNEQFF

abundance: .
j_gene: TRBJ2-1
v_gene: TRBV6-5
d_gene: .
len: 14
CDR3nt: TGTGCCAGCTCGATACCGGGATCCTACAATGAGCAGTTCTTC
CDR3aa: CASSIPGSYNEQFF

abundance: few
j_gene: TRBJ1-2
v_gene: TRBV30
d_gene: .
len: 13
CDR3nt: TGTGCCTGCCCGCAGGGGTCGGCCTATGGCTACACCTTC
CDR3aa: CACPQGSAYGYTF

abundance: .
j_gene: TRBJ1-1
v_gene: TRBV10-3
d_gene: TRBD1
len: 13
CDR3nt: TGTGCCATCAGCCGGGACAGGGCGGCGGAAGCTTTCTTT
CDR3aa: CAISRDRAAEAFF

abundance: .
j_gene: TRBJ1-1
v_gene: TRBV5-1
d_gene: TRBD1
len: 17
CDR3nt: TGCGCCAGCAGCTTACGTGGTCAGGGGGTGTCGAACACTGAAGCTTTCTTT
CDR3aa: CASSLRGQGVSNTEAFF

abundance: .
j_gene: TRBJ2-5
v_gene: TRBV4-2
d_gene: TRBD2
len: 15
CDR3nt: TGTGCCAGCACTGTAGGTGGGGCGGGGGAAGAGACCCAGTACTTC
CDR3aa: CASTVGGAGEETQYF

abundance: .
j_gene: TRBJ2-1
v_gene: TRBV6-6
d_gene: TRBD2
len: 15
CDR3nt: TGTGCCAGCAGTTACGGCGGGAGCTCCTACAATGAGCAGTTCTTC
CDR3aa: CASSYGGSSYNEQFF